This T cell receptor beta chain comes out of a study of spatial heterogeneity in lung cancer (dated by TCRdb to between 2018 and 2020). Some background on the complete study: More beta-chain than alpha-chain transcripts were consistently detected, likely reflecting higher beta-chain transcript abundance. A strong correlation was found between TCR transcript counts in tumor regions and a T cell transcriptional module score from matched bulk RNA-seq. In the raw uncorrected reads, each unique combination of TCR and UMI appeared more than ten times on average. TCR alpha and beta repertoires were quantitatively compared across multiple tumor regions, matched nontumor lung and blood in non-small cell lung cancer. The study linked features of the TCR repertoire to counts of nonsynonymous mutations, which were determined by whole-exome sequencing of tumor tissue. At surgery, both alpha and beta chains were TCR-sequenced in approximately 210 tumor regions, over 61 matched nontumor lung samples and 56 PBMC samples. The paper as a whole reports these results and caveats: Confirming at a functional level the hypothesis that regional TCRs recognize regional mutations was considered to require additional single-cell paired TCR alpha and beta sequencing. Counts of ubiquitous and regional expanded TCRs correlated with counts of ubiquitous and regional nonsynonymous mutations, respectively. TCR-seq was estimated to cover only approximately 6.4% of tumor T cells for alpha chains and approximately 12% for beta chains. A correlation was observed between the number of expanded intratumoral alpha and beta TCRs and the tumor nonsynonymous mutation count.

Library generation was performed with 5' RACE. The sequencing machine was a NextSeq 500. In the TCR library protocol, a unique molecular identifier was attached to each TCR cDNA molecule so that PCR and sequencing errors could be corrected. In the source study's methods: TCR identification, UMI-based error correction and CDR3 extraction were performed with Decombinator tools. TCRs above a frequency of 2 per 1,000, corresponding to the top 1% of the tumor frequency distribution, were defined as expanded. Expanded tumor TCRs statistically deemed absent (corrected P<0.05) from at least one tumor region were classed as regional, and all other expanded tumor TCRs were classed as ubiquitous. Renyi diversity was calculated using the R vegan package after each repertoire was subsampled 100 times to 5,000 TCRs. To build CDR3 similarity networks, amino acid triplet string-kernel similarity was used, and CDR3s were connected when their pairwise similarity was above 0.82. The raw public data were reprocessed by TCRdb itself: fastp quality trimming at Q25, MiXCR clonotype calling, in-frame beta chains only. Identical CDR3 proteins give one entry, which carries the most common genes and DNA. These V and J calls derive from TCRdb rather than the authors' analysis. This sample lists over 10,000 distinct CDR3 sequences; roughly 4.6% were detected once. The top ten constitute roughly a quarter of the sample.

The sample's time point label is to be understood as: sample taken at primary tumor resection. Donors were some 78 patients with early-stage, untreated non-small cell lung cancer from the lung TRACERx cohort. Whole RNA extracted from tumor and nontumor lung tissue, or from cryopreserved PBMC samples, was used for TCR sequencing without cell sorting. A patient was chosen for TCR sequencing only when enough RNA was available from at least two tumor regions. Before being selected, tumor and adjacent nontumor lung specimens were reviewed by a lung pathologist. The CDR3 goes from the cysteine to the phenylalanine over 14 residues. Only CDR3 DNA remains: 42 bases, in frame from the first base. Deletion took 4 bases off V and 7 bases off J, with a span of 16 bases between the germline ends. CDR1 and CDR2 (SGHAT, FQNNGV) derive from the germline V gene. Only one count was recorded for this clonotype. Its specific antigen is unknown. Base qualities are not at hand, and no much larger clone is one base apart. Just one read gives weak support. A library made for alpha chains picked up this beta chain off target, so its size means little.

Sequencing used lung tumor tissue, obtained at surgery. The receptor was derived from a male donor with early-stage non-small cell lung cancer. The chain is encoded by TRBV11-2 joined to TRBJ1-2; too little of a D gene remains to name it. The bases read TGTGCCAGCAGCTCTGACACCGTGATATTTGGCTACACCTTC. Protein translation: CASSSDTVIFGYTF.